This paragraph reports one TCR beta chain. It has no known antigen specificity. Per-base quality was not reported, and no clone a single base away is much larger than it. This record belongs to a study of OX40 agonist ivuxolimab in advanced cancers. About the study as a whole: Ivuxolimab was a fully human IgG2 agonistic monoclonal antibody targeting the costimulatory receptor OX40 (CD134). Intravenous ivuxolimab was administered to patients every 2 weeks at six dose levels: 0.01, 0.1, 0.3, 1.5, 3 and 10 mg/kg. Patients were allowed to have had prior anti-PD-1, anti-PD-L1 or anti-CTLA-4 therapy, and 30% to 40% of the dose-escalation patients had been treated with checkpoint inhibitors. Of the approximately 54 dose-escalation patients, hepatocellular carcinoma was present in approximately 20, melanoma in some 15, renal cell carcinoma in 9 and head and neck cancer in 9. The dose-escalation cohort was over 70% male with a mean age of around 64 years, ranging from about 23 to 85. Partial responses occurred in three dose-escalation patients, of whom one had hepatocellular carcinoma and two had cutaneous melanoma. Peripheral TCRbeta sequencing aimed to test whether ivuxolimab altered TCR sequence diversity and caused clonal T-cell expansion. The paper covers the monotherapy dose-escalation part of the phase I ivuxolimab trial, which included N of about 50 patients.

The trial excluded patients who had a history of autoimmune disease or were on systemic immunosuppression. Peripheral blood for TCR sequencing was collected from all dose cohorts at baseline, on cycle 4 day 1, and on cycle 7 day 1. The samples were taken from a phase I, first-in-human, multicenter, open-label dose-escalation trial of ivuxolimab. Adults with locally advanced or metastatic melanoma, renal cell carcinoma, hepatocellular carcinoma or head and neck squamous cell carcinoma were enrolled in the trial. Before TCR sequencing, CD4+ T cells and CD8+ T cells from peripheral blood were sorted into separate populations. Study-wide findings and limitations: Partial responders in the 0.1-3.0 mg/kg groups had among the lowest normalized peripheral clonal expansion, especially among CD8+ T cells. After ivuxolimab, CD8+ T cells had more expanded clones than CD4+ T cells on average. Low levels of normalized T-cell clonal expansion were also seen in some patients who did not respond. At doses of 0.1 to 3.0 mg/kg, clonal expansion of both CD4+ and CD8+ blood T cells was observed from baseline to week 6. Antigen specificity was not determined for the clonally expanded peripheral T cells.

V is cut by 4 bases and J by 4 bases, and the space between the germline ends is 8 bases. From its cysteine to its phenylalanine, the CDR3 spans 12 amino acids. Left in the record is the CDR3 DNA by itself, 36 bases read in frame from the first base. CDR1 and CDR2 are drawn from the germline V gene: SNHLY, FYNNEI. Genomic DNA was isolated from the sorted cells so that the TCRbeta CDR3 region could be sequenced. The immunoSEQ Assay was used for sequencing of TCRbeta CDR3 regions. TCRdb re-hosts the immuneACCESS table, in-frame sequences only. Its copies lack some clones; in the studies checked, an unresolved V gene accounts for under half of them, and the cause for the rest is not known. Counted in this sample were under 85,000 clones; roughly 77% of them appeared once. The ten biggest clones cover more than 4% of the sample.

Here the chain combines TRBV2 and TRBJ2-7, with the D segment identity uncertain. This clonotype originated in an adult with an advanced solid tumor such as melanoma, head and neck, liver or kidney cancer. The input for sequencing was CD4+ or CD8+ T cells sorted from blood, taken in a trial of the OX40 agonist ivuxolimab. CDR3 reads: CASSGDMYEQYF. The nucleotide sequence is TGTGCCAGCAGTGGCGACATGTACGAGCAGTACTTC.